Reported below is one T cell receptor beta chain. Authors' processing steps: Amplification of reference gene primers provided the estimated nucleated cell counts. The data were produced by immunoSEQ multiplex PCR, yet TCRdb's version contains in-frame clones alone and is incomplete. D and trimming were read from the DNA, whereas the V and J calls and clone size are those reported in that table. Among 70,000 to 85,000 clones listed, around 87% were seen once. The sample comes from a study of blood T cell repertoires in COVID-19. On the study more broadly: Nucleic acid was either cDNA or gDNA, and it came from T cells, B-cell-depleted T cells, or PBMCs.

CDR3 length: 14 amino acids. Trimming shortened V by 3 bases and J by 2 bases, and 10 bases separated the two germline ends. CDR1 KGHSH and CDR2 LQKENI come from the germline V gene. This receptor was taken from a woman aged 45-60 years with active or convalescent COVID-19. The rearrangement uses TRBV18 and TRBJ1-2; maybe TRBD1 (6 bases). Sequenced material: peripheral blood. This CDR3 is CASSPGHENYGYTF. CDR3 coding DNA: TGTGCCAGCTCACCGGGACATGAGAACTATGGCTACACCTTC. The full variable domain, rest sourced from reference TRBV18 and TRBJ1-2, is NAGVMQNPRHLVRRRGQEARLRCSPMKGHSHVYWYRQLPEEGLKFMVYLQKENIIDESGMPKERFSAEFPKEGPSILRIQQVVRGDSAAYFCASSPGHENYGYTFGSGTRLTVV.